This T cell receptor (beta chain) originates from a study of Graves' ophthalmopathy and Graves' hyperthyroidism. The CDR3 consists of 16 residues. V shed 0 bases and J shed 0 bases, with 9 bases lying between them. Germline V lookup: CDR1 SGHDN, CDR2 FVKESK. This clonotype was detected many times. RNA transcripts were the template, and TCR beta CDR3 regions were amplified from them. First-round RT-PCR employed HTBI primers, with a second-round multiplex PCR after it. MiXCR was run by TCRdb on the multiplex PCR reads, yielding one entry per CDR3 protein. The table has around 1.1 million distinct CDR3 sequences, about two fifths seen once.

This TCR was recovered from an adult man with Graves' hyperthyroidism. Sequencing was performed on peripheral blood or thyroid tissue (not recorded which). The chain carries TRBV14 and TRBJ1-3; D gene unclear. The CDR3 region has the DNA TGTGCCAGCAGCCAAGACTTATGGAGCTCTGGAAACACCATATATTTT. Its protein is CASSQDLWSSGNTIYF.